The present entry profiles one T cell receptor beta chain with its context. What it binds is not known. The record originates from a study of T-cell reconstitution after alpha-beta-depleted transplantation in children. V was shortened by 6 bases and J by 5 bases, with 10 bases between the two germline ends. CDR3 length: 12 amino acids. Study observations and caveats: Some patients' high day-60 TCRbeta diversity was traced to surviving recipient T cells and thymic progenitors. At around two months after transplant, the alpha-beta T cells were reportedly derived from several hundred expanded clones that came from non-depleted graft cells. Fresh T-cell production supplied most of the T-cell counts and diversity seen one year after transplant.

Preparation of the TCRbeta library involved a method that used unique molecular identifiers. From the PCR reads, TCRdb called clonotypes with MiXCR, one entry per CDR3 protein. The sample lists about 130,000 distinct CDR3 sequences, roughly 9% seen once, with more than 20% in the top ten. The material was PBMCs, mostly from graft donor cells, obtained 180 days after TCRalphabeta/CD19-depleted stem cell transplant. The V call is TRBV12-3 or TRBV12-4, the J call TRBJ2-5, with D possibly called TRBD1 or TRBD2 (6 bases each). The receptor's source is a girl less than two years old who had a stem cell transplant for combined immunodeficiency, so the T cells may come from the graft donor. The chain's CDR3 is CASSDGGETQYF. In DNA form, the CDR3 reads TGTGCCAGCAGCGACGGGGGCGAGACCCAGTACTTC.